The 9 T cell receptor beta chains in this list originate from one sample, sequenced in a study of blood T cell repertoires in COVID-19. TCRdb's copy holds only in-frame clones and misses some; the assay was immunoSEQ multiplex PCR. The repertoire holds about 200,000 clones, with roughly nine tenths as singletons. Specimen: peripheral blood. These receptors were obtained from a man between 35 and 55 years old with acute or convalescent COVID-19.

The chain has TRBV5-4 and TRBJ2-2, with D unresolved. The germline V gene has CDR1 SGHNT and CDR2 YYREEE (reference sequence). The CDR3 covers 16 residues. Trimming cost V 0 bases and J 1 base, with 10 bases left between them. This chain's CDR3 is CASSLAGLRNTGELFF. Here the CDR3 DNA reads TGTGCCAGCAGCTTGGCAGGCCTCCGGAACACCGGGGAGCTGTTTTTT.

DNA for the CDR3: TGTGCCAGTAGTGGAGGGACTGTCAAGCGAAACACCATATATTTT. It codes for CASSGGTVKRNTIYF. This sequence joins TRBV19 and TRBJ1-3; perhaps TRBD1 as D (5 bases). V lost 5 bases and J lost 5, with 16 bases in between. CDR1 and CDR2 from the germline V gene are LNHDA and SQIVND (reference sequence). The CDR3 totals 15 residues.

This chain joins TRBV7-7 and TRBJ2-2; tentative D call: TRBD1 (5 bases). Germline V gene lookup returns CDR1 SSHAT and CDR2 FNYEAQ (reference sequence). This CDR3 region has 15 residues. Trimming removed 5 bases at V and 0 bases at J, with 10 bases between. The CDR3 DNA is TGTGCCAGCAGCGTGGACACCACGAACACCGGGGAGCTGTTTTTT. Amino acids: CASSVDTTNTGELFF.

This chain uses TRBV11-3 with TRBJ2-5, with D perhaps matching TRBD2 (5 bases). The CDR3 runs to 14 residues. In germline, CDR1 is SGHNT, CDR2 YENEEA. The germline V and J ends were trimmed by 5 bases and 5 bases, with 15 bases remaining between them. The CDR3 sequence is CASSPRGSRETQYF. In DNA form, the CDR3 reads TGTGCCAGCAGCCCCCGGGGTAGTAGGGAGACCCAGTACTTC. The whole variable domain, filled in from reference TRBV11-3 and TRBJ2-5, reads EAGVVQSPRYKIIEKKQPVAFWCNPISGHNTLYWYLQNLGQGPELLIRYENEEAVDDSQLPKDRFSAERLKGVDSTLKIQPAELGDSAVYLCASSPRGSRETQYFGPGTRLLVL.

This chain joins TRBV6-1 and TRBJ2-3; 13 nucleotides align to TRBD2. The CDR3 runs 18 residues. In germline, CDR1 is MNHNS, CDR2 SASEGT. V was pared by 4 bases and J by 4 bases, with 11 bases of the junction left unmatched. The CDR3 DNA reads TGTGCCAGCAGTGCTTTGTCTTGGACTAGCGGGGGTGCAGATACGCAGTATTTT. It is translated as CASSALSWTSGGADTQYF.

This rearrangement joins TRBV6-5 to TRBJ1-6, with a weak D call TRBD1 (5 bases). Trimming shortened V by 0 bases and J by 5 bases, and 8 bases separated the two germline ends. The CDR3 has 15 residues. Per the germline V gene, CDR1 is MNHEY and CDR2 is SVGAGI. The CDR3 reads CASSYSGVHNSPLHF. CDR3 sequence (DNA): TGTGCCAGCAGTTACTCAGGGGTCCATAATTCACCCCTCCACTTT.

This chain links TRBV2 with TRBJ2-1, with 12 bases that match TRBD2. The V gene's germline CDR1 is SNHLY and CDR2 FYNNEI. V shed 8 bases, J shed 0 bases, and the junction held 2 bases outside the gene matches. CDR3 length: 15 amino acids. The CDR3 region has the DNA TGTGCCAGCCAGACTAGCGGGAGCTCCTACAATGAGCAGTTCTTC. It encodes CASQTSGSSYNEQFF.

This sequence joins TRBV3-1 (or the pseudogene TRBV3-2) and TRBJ2-1; 10 nucleotides match TRBD2. The CDR3 contains 17 residues. CDR1 is LGHDT, CDR2 YNNKEL, per germline (reference sequence). Germline trimming cut 0 bases from V and 4 bases from J; bases unmatched to any gene: 6. CDR3: CASSQDSRLAGYNEQFF. The DNA of the CDR3 is TGTGCCAGCAGCCAAGATTCGCGACTAGCGGGTTACAATGAGCAGTTCTTC.

The chain couples TRBV7-2 to TRBJ2-3; TRBD1 is a possible D gene (6 bases). Germline V gene data show CDR1 as SGHTA and CDR2 as FQGNSA. The CDR3 has 16 amino acids. The V end lost 8 bases, the J end lost 3 bases, and 21 bases lay between the germline ends. This CDR3 reads CASGPVGARGTDTQYF. The CDR3 DNA sequence: TGTGCCAGCGGTCCAGTGGGGGCCAGGGGAACAGATACGCAGTATTTT.